This passage covers 32 T cell receptor beta chains from one sample sequenced in a study of control samples from healthy donors and cancer patients. TCRdb keeps only in-frame clones here, not all; method: immunoSEQ multiplex PCR. Counted here are just under 150,000 clones, more than 85% occurring once; the ten biggest clones make up approximately 3%. The sample comprised blood. The receptor set was obtained from a young man in good health.

The chain uses TRBV27 and TRBJ2-7; D might be TRBD2 (5 bases). V lost 2 bases and J 0 bases, leaving 11 bases between the germline ends. Germline V gene lookup returns CDR1 MNHEY and CDR2 SMNVEV (reference sequence). The CDR3 spans 15 residues. The CDR3 nucleotides read TGTGCCAGCAGTTTAAGTGAGGGTCACTCCTACGAGCAGTACTTC. Protein: CASSLSEGHSYEQYF.

J is TRBJ1-3 and V is TRBV6-1, with D maybe TRBD1 (5 bases). Germline V CDR1 and CDR2: MNHNS, SASEGT. V was pared by 3 bases and J by 3 bases, with 15 bases between. This CDR3 region has 16 residues. The CDR3 spells CASSDHSGTGGNTIYF. The CDR3 DNA reads as TGTGCCAGCAGTGACCACTCAGGGACCGGTGGAAACACCATATATTTT.

The chain joins TRBV5-1 to TRBJ2-7; D unresolved. The CDR3 sequence is 13 residues long. Germline loops: CDR1 SGHRS, CDR2 YFSETQ. Trimming pared 1 base from V and 2 bases from J, leaving 7 bases between. The CDR3 nucleotides are TGCGCCAGCAGCTTGTATCCAACCTACGAGCAGTACTTC. It codes for CASSLYPTYEQYF.

This chain joins TRBV11-2 and TRBJ1-6, with D perhaps TRBD1 (5 bases). Germline lookup yields CDR1 SGHAT and CDR2 FQNNGV. Deletions cut 1 base from V and 8 bases from J, with 12 bases between. This CDR3 has 15 residues. The CDR3 sequence is CASSLVRGWDSPLHF. The CDR3 DNA follows: TGTGCCAGCAGCTTAGTGCGGGGCTGGGATTCACCCCTCCACTTT.

This clone was seen once. The J gene is TRBJ1-1, the V gene TRBV28; 7 nucleotides align to TRBD1. This CDR3 region has 11 residues. Trimming removed 5 bases from V and 11 bases from J; junction bases left unmatched: 5. Looked up from germline, CDR1 is MDHEN and CDR2 is SYDVKM. The CDR3 protein is CASSQRGRAFF. Written as DNA, the CDR3 is TGTGCCAGCAGTCAAAGGGGGCGGGCTTTCTTT.

The gene calls are TRBV18 and TRBJ1-3; TRBD1 matches at 9 bases. The V gene end was trimmed by 4 bases and the J gene end by 1 base; junction bases not matched to a gene: 5. Germline V CDR1 and CDR2: KGHSH, LQKENI. The CDR3 contains 16 residues. The DNA for the CDR3 is TGTGCCAGCTCACGCGACAGGGGGAGGTCTGGAAACACCATATATTTT. This codes for CASSRDRGRSGNTIYF.

The chain couples TRBV6-5 to TRBJ1-1; 7 positions match TRBD1. V shed 2 bases, J shed 11 bases, and the junction held 14 bases outside the gene matches. The CDR3 is made up of 15 amino acids. Germline loops: CDR1 MNHEY, CDR2 SVGAGI. This CDR3 reads CASSYAQGTHFGAFF. CDR3 coding DNA: TGTGCCAGCAGTTACGCACAGGGGACCCACTTCGGCGCTTTCTTT.

J is TRBJ1-2 and V is TRBV6-5, with unresolved D. Germline V CDR1 and CDR2: MNHEY, SVGAGI. Deletions cut 6 bases from V and 3 bases from J, with 8 bases between. This CDR3 is built from 12 residues. The CDR3 here is CASRKEDYGYTF. The CDR3 nucleotides read TGTGCCAGCAGGAAGGAAGACTATGGCTACACCTTC.

The V and J genes are TRBV3-1 (or the pseudogene TRBV3-2) and TRBJ2-6, with D possibly matching TRBD1 (6 bases). V gave up 0 bases and J gave up 4 bases, with 10 bases separating them. Germline V gene data show CDR1 as LGHDT and CDR2 as YNNKEL (reference sequence). The CDR3 is 16 amino acids. CDR3 coding DNA: TGTGCCAGCAGCCAAGATACAGGGCCCGGGGCCAACGTCCTGACTTTC. Amino acid sequence: CASSQDTGPGANVLTF.

This rearrangement joins TRBV2 to TRBJ2-1; D not resolved. This CDR3 region has 15 residues. V lost 3 bases and J 4 bases, leaving 13 bases between the germline ends. CDR1 and CDR2 from the germline V gene are SNHLY and FYNNEI. The CDR3 protein is CASSDPAGPYNEQFF. The CDR3 nucleotides are TGTGCCAGCAGTGACCCGGCAGGACCTTACAATGAGCAGTTCTTC. Using reference TRBV2 and TRBJ2-1 for the parts outside the CDR3, the full variable domain is EPEVTQTPSHQVTQMGQEVILRCVPISNHLYFYWYRQILGQKVEFLVSFYNNEISEKSEIFDDQFSVERPDGSNFTLKIRSTKLEDSAMYFCASSDPAGPYNEQFFGPGTRLTVL.

This chain joins TRBV2 and TRBJ1-1, with D tentatively TRBD1 (5 bases). Trimming cost V 5 bases and J 1 base, with 8 bases left between them. The CDR3 length is 13 residues. Germline-derived CDR1 and CDR2 are SNHLY and FYNNEI. CDR3 in DNA: TGTGCCAGCAGTTTCACAGGGAACACTGAAGCTTTCTTT. This codes for CASSFTGNTEAFF.

This chain connects TRBV28 to TRBJ1-2, with D uncertain. The CDR3 is 11 amino acids. The V end lost 6 bases, the J end lost 5 bases, and 7 bases lay between the germline ends. Germline lookup yields CDR1 MDHEN and CDR2 SYDVKM. CDR3 DNA: TGTGCCAGCAGCCGTGTATATGGCTACACCTTC. Translated, it gives CASSRVYGYTF.

This chain connects TRBV10-2 to TRBJ1-2, with unresolved D. Germline V CDR1 and CDR2: WSHSY, SAAADI. The CDR3 consists of 13 residues. Trimming took off 9 bases at V and 9 bases at J, with 20 bases between the two ends. This CDR3 is CASSSYPSASYTF. The CDR3 bases are TGCGCCAGTAGCTCCTACCCAAGCGCAAGCTACACCTTC.

This clone was recorded a few times. The rearrangement links TRBV7-8 to TRBJ1-2; 7 bases are a match to TRBD1. Germline CDR1 reads SGHVS; CDR2 reads FQNEAQ. The CDR3 has 14 residues. The ends lost 5 bases at V and 4 bases at J; junction bases unmatched: 7. CDR3: CASSPRDSTYGYTF. For the CDR3, the DNA is TGTGCCAGCAGCCCAAGGGACAGCACCTATGGCTACACCTTC.

The chain employs TRBV19 and TRBJ1-1, with 8 nucleotides matching TRBD1. Germline V gives CDR1 LNHDA, CDR2 SQIVND (reference sequence). The CDR3 totals 15 residues. The V segment lost 3 bases and the J segment 7 bases; nucleotides outside the gene matches: 10. The CDR3 DNA reads as TGTGCCAGTAGTATTTGGGCAGGGGGCGACGGTGAAGCTTTCTTT. Its protein is CASSIWAGGDGEAFF.

The chain combines TRBV7-9 with TRBJ1-1; TRBD1 might be the D (5 bases). The CDR3 runs to 15 residues. The V and J ends lost 5 bases and 2 bases respectively, with 15 bases between them. From germline, CDR1 is SEHNR and CDR2 FQNEAQ (reference sequence). The chain's CDR3 is CASSLLSGGNTEAFF. The CDR3 DNA reads as TGTGCCAGCAGCCTATTATCTGGGGGTAACACTGAAGCTTTCTTT.

The count of this clone is one. V and J are TRBV5-1 and TRBJ2-7, with a weak D call TRBD1 (5 bases). The CDR3 has 15 residues. The germline CDR1 and CDR2 sequences are SGHRS and YFSETQ. V shed 0 bases and J shed 0 bases, with 10 bases lying between them. This CDR3 reads CASSLEGAGSYEQYF. The DNA of the CDR3 is TGCGCCAGCAGCTTGGAAGGGGCCGGCTCCTACGAGCAGTACTTC. The whole variable domain, remainder taken from reference TRBV5-1 and TRBJ2-7, is KAGVTQTPRYLIKTRGQQVTLSCSPISGHRSVSWYQQTPGQGLQFLFEYFSETQRNKGNFPGRFSGRQFSNSRSEMNVSTLELGDSALYLCASSLEGAGSYEQYFGPGTRLTVT.

The J gene is TRBJ2-1, the V gene TRBV7-7; 9 bases agree with TRBD2. Losses at the gene ends were 5 bases for V and 8 bases for J; bases not matched to a gene: 10. Per germline, CDR1 SSHAT and CDR2 FNYEAQ (reference sequence). The CDR3 totals 15 residues. CDR3 in amino acids: CASSPLSGLADEQFF. The DNA of the CDR3 is TGTGCCAGCAGCCCTCTCTCGGGACTAGCCGATGAGCAGTTCTTC.

J is TRBJ2-1 and V is TRBV13; 14 bases are a match to TRBD2. The V gene's germline CDR1 is PRHDT and CDR2 FYEKMQ (reference sequence). The CDR3 length is 16 residues. The J segment lost 7 bases and the V segment lost 6 bases, leaving 8 bases of the junction unmatched. DNA for the CDR3: TGTGCCAGCAGTTTTACCGGGACTAGCGGGGGTAATGAGCAGTTCTTC. Protein product: CASSFTGTSGGNEQFF. Full variable domain (remainder filled in from reference TRBV13 and TRBJ2-1): AAGVIQSPRHLIKEKRETATLKCYPIPRHDTVYWYQQGPGQDPQFLISFYEKMQSDKGSIPDRFSAQQFSDYHSELNMSSLELGDSALYFCASSFTGTSGGNEQFFGPGTRLTVL.

The genes are TRBV30 and TRBJ2-2; no reliable D call. The germline CDR1 and CDR2 sequences are GTSNPN and SVGIG (reference sequence). V was trimmed by 7 bases and J by 4 bases, leaving 16 bases between them. This CDR3 is 14 amino acids long. The CDR3 spells CAYKTVRGTGELFF. CDR3 DNA sequence: TGTGCCTATAAGACGGTTCGAGGCACCGGGGAGCTGTTTTTT.

V gene TRBV14 combines with J gene TRBJ1-1, with 8 bases matching TRBD1. CDR3 length: 17 residues. Germline V CDR1 and CDR2: SGHDN, FVKESK. V lost 4 bases and J lost 2; bases outside the gene matches: 12. The CDR3: CASSRTQGQVYNTEAFF. CDR3 nucleotides: TGTGCCAGCAGCCGAACCCAGGGACAGGTTTATAACACTGAAGCTTTCTTT.

This chain uses TRBV5-1 with TRBJ2-7; D assignment may be TRBD1 or TRBD2 (5 bases each). The germline CDR1 and CDR2 sequences are SGHRS and YFSETQ. CDR3 size: 15 residues. V was clipped by 4 bases and J by 7 bases, with 21 bases between them. The CDR3 here is CASSPYGTERDEQYF. CDR3 coding DNA: TGCGCCAGCAGCCCATACGGGACGGAGCGTGATGAGCAGTACTTC.

The chain uses TRBV11-3 and TRBJ2-1; D is unresolved. CDR3 size: 20 residues. Trimming took off 1 base at V and 0 bases at J, with 22 bases between the two ends. In germline, CDR1 is SGHNT, CDR2 YENEEA. The CDR3 DNA sequence: TGTGCCAGCAGCTTAGCCTCATACTATGCCCTCAAAAGCTCCTACAATGAGCAGTTCTTC. Translation gives CASSLASYYALKSSYNEQFF.

The CDR3 loop reads CASSLGSASGRVTDTQYF. The CDR3 DNA follows: TGTGCCAGCAGCTTAGGTTCTGCGTCAGGGAGGGTCACAGATACGCAGTATTTT. The rearrangement links TRBV11-3 to TRBJ2-3, with TRBD2 matching over 7 bases. The germline V gene encodes CDR1 SGHNT and CDR2 YENEEA. J gave up 2 bases and V 1 base, and 12 bases lay outside the gene matches. CDR3 length: 18 amino acids.

The V call is TRBV19, the J call TRBJ2-3, with TRBD1 identical over 7 bases. The V gene's germline CDR1 is LNHDA and CDR2 SQIVND (reference sequence). CDR3 length: 15 amino acids. The trim removed 5 bases at V and 2 bases at J, leaving 7 bases unmatched. The chain's CDR3 is CASSPRDSNTDTQYF. CDR3 in DNA: TGTGCCAGTAGTCCCCGGGACAGCAACACAGATACGCAGTATTTT.

The count of this clone is one. V and J are TRBV27 and TRBJ1-1, with 9 bases lining up with TRBD1. The CDR3 runs 18 residues. V gave up 10 bases and J gave up 0 bases; unmatched junction bases: 18. Germline V gives CDR1 MNHEY, CDR2 SMNVEV (reference sequence). The CDR3 DNA reads as TGTGCCACCGATGAGTCGACAGGGGGATCTTCTTTGAACACTGAAGCTTTCTTT. Protein sequence: CATDESTGGSSLNTEAFF.

The rearrangement uses TRBV27 and TRBJ2-7, with 7 bases that match TRBD1. This CDR3 spans 14 amino acids. Per germline, CDR1 MNHEY and CDR2 SMNVEV (reference sequence). The ends lost 4 bases at V and 2 bases at J; junction bases unmatched: 5. The CDR3 DNA reads TGTGCCAGCAGTTCAACGACAGGGACCTACGAGCAGTACTTC. Protein sequence: CASSSTTGTYEQYF.

The rearrangement joins TRBV27 to TRBJ1-5; no clear D. The germline V gene encodes CDR1 MNHEY and CDR2 SMNVEV (reference sequence). V shed 4 bases and J shed 2 bases, with 9 bases lying between them. The length of the CDR3 is 14 residues. The CDR3 spells CASSWGMGNQPQHF. CDR3 in DNA: TGTGCCAGCAGTTGGGGAATGGGCAATCAGCCCCAGCATTTT.

The chain has TRBV10-3 and TRBJ2-3, with TRBD2 matching over 11 bases. The CDR3 has 19 amino acids. Germline CDR1 is ENHRY and CDR2 is SYGVKD. With 1 base clipped from V and 2 bases from J, the junction kept 11 bases outside the gene matches. CDR3 sequence reads: CAISEWLAGGPTFTDTQYF. CDR3 in DNA: TGTGCCATCAGTGAGTGGCTAGCGGGGGGACCAACATTCACAGATACGCAGTATTTT.

This clone was detected once. The chain links TRBV5-1 to TRBJ1-1, with unresolved D. The V gene lost 4 bases and the J gene lost 0 bases, with 22 bases spanning the gap. The CDR3 contains 18 residues. The germline gives CDR1 SGHRS, CDR2 YFSETQ. The DNA of the CDR3 is TGCGCCAGCAGCCAGGCGGGTGGCAGAACCCTCTTGAACACTGAAGCTTTCTTT. As protein: CASSQAGGRTLLNTEAFF.

The chain combines TRBV11-2 with TRBJ2-5, with 12 nucleotides matching TRBD1. J lost 4 bases, V lost 1 base, and 1 base had no gene match. Germline V CDR1 and CDR2: SGHAT, FQNNGV. This CDR3 has 15 amino acids. The CDR3 here is CASSLGDRGRETQYF. CDR3 in DNA: TGTGCCAGCAGCTTAGGGGACAGGGGGCGAGAGACCCAGTACTTC. Variable domain in full (rest from reference TRBV11-2 and TRBJ2-5): EAGVAQSPRYKIIEKRQSVAFWCNPISGHATLYWYQQILGQGPKLLIQFQNNGVVDDSQLPKDRFSAERLKGVDSTLKIQPAKLEDSAVYLCASSLGDRGRETQYFGPGTRLLVL.

This clone has a single count. The chain has TRBV28 and TRBJ2-7, with 7 bases matching TRBD1. Germline assignment: CDR1 MDHEN and CDR2 SYDVKM. The V gene end was trimmed by 5 bases and the J gene end by 4 bases; junction bases not matched to a gene: 5. The length of the CDR3 is 13 residues. For the CDR3, the DNA is TGTGCCAGCAGTCCGACAGGGAGATACGAGCAGTACTTC. The encoded protein is CASSPTGRYEQYF.